Below, 17 T cell receptor beta chains from the same sample are listed, as sequenced in a study of early T cells in non-severe SARS-CoV-2 infection. TCRdb called the 5' RACE reads again in MiXCR, with one record for every CDR3 protein. This table has about 83,000 distinct CDR3 sequences, roughly 13% appearing once. Input material: whole blood. The receptor set was obtained from an adult who was a healthcare worker with PCR-confirmed SARS-CoV-2 infection or an uninfected control (not recorded which).

V is TRBV20-1 and J is TRBJ1-2, with a weak D call TRBD1 (5 bases). The V end lost 1 base, the J end lost 4 bases, and 7 bases lay between the germline ends. In germline, CDR1 is DFQATT, CDR2 SNEGSKA (reference sequence). This CDR3 has 12 amino acids. The CDR3 coding sequence is TGCAGTGCTAGAGCAGGGCGCTATGGCTACACCTTC. Its translation is CSARAGRYGYTF.

This chain connects TRBV12-5 to TRBJ1-2; weak D call: TRBD1 (6 bases). Trimming left V 7 bases short and J 8 bases short, with 17 bases between. CDR3 length: 13 amino acids. In germline, CDR1 is LGHNT, CDR2 FRNRAP. The CDR3 nucleotides are TGTGCTAGTGCCCCCCCGGACAGAGAGGGCTACACCTTC. Protein product: CASAPPDREGYTF.

Only a few counts were recorded for this clonotype. The V and J genes are TRBV19 and TRBJ2-5; D uncertain. Germline loops: CDR1 LNHDA, CDR2 SQIVND (reference sequence). Trimming cost V 10 bases and J 4 bases, with 19 bases left between them. This CDR3 spans 14 amino acids. This chain's CDR3 is CATKDLAGPETQYF. The CDR3, as DNA: TGTGCCACCAAGGACCTCGCCGGGCCAGAGACCCAGTACTTC.

This clonotype was seen only a few times. The chain combines TRBV20-1 with TRBJ1-1; maybe TRBD1 (5 bases). The V end was cut by 6 bases, the J end by 9 bases, with 14 bases between. This CDR3 is built from 11 residues. Germline V gene sequence: CDR1 DFQATT, CDR2 SNEGSKA (reference sequence). CDR3 region: CSAAVGDQAFF. The CDR3 nucleotides are TGCAGTGCCGCCGTAGGGGACCAAGCTTTCTTT.

This clonotype was observed a handful of times. The V gene is TRBV12-3 or TRBV12-4, the J gene TRBJ1-5; TRBD1 is a possible D gene (5 bases). Trimming left V 2 bases short and J 6 bases short, with 11 bases between. CDR3 length: 14 residues. The CDR3 sequence is CASSLHGGGQPQHF. CDR3 bases: TGTGCCAGCAGTTTACACGGGGGGGGTCAGCCCCAGCATTTT.

This clonotype was observed a few times. V gene TRBV5-1 combines with J gene TRBJ2-5; D ambiguous. CDR1 SGHRS and CDR2 YFSETQ come from the germline V gene. This CDR3 spans 15 amino acids. Trimming left V 0 bases short and J 3 bases short, with 12 bases between. The CDR3 spells CASSLADGVEETQYF. For the CDR3, the DNA is TGCGCCAGCAGCTTGGCGGACGGAGTCGAAGAGACCCAGTACTTC.

This clonotype was seen a single time. V gene TRBV6-5 combines with J gene TRBJ1-5; D is perhaps TRBD1 (6 bases). The CDR3 length is 16 residues. Per the germline V gene, CDR1 is MNHEY and CDR2 is SVGAGI. V shed 5 bases and J shed 3 bases, with 17 bases lying between them. In DNA form, the CDR3 reads TGTGCCAGCAGTACGACCTGGGACATGTCCAATCAGCCCCAGCATTTT. Protein product: CASSTTWDMSNQPQHF.

The chain couples TRBV5-6 to TRBJ1-1, with D maybe TRBD1 (6 bases). Germline V CDR1 and CDR2: SGHDT, YYEEEE. The CDR3 runs 16 residues. V was pared by 4 bases and J by 1 base, with 17 bases between. The chain's CDR3 is CASSTLQTGKNTEAFF. The CDR3 region has the DNA TGTGCCAGCAGCACCCTCCAGACAGGAAAGAACACTGAAGCTTTCTTT.

This clonotype was detected many times. CDR3 sequence (DNA): TGTGCCAGCTCACCAGTCAATCCGTCCGCCAAAAATGGCTACACCTTC. Protein: CASSPVNPSAKNGYTF. The V call is TRBV18, the J call TRBJ1-2; D is uncertain. Germline assignment: CDR1 KGHSH and CDR2 LQKENI. CDR3 length: 16 residues. Deletions cut 2 bases from V and 6 bases from J, with 19 bases between. Based on the CDR3 plus reference TRBV18 and TRBJ1-2, the full variable domain is NAGVMQNPRHLVRRRGQEARLRCSPMKGHSHVYWYRQLPEEGLKFMVYLQKENIIDESGMPKERFSAEFPKEGPSILRIQQVVRGDSAAYFCASSPVNPSAKNGYTFGSGTRLTVV.

This clonotype was recorded at least ten times. The chain couples TRBV6-2 or TRBV6-3 to TRBJ2-1, with a tentative D call TRBD2 (6 bases). V was pared by 11 bases and J by 10 bases, with 18 bases between. CDR1 MNHEY and CDR2 SVGEGT come from the germline V gene. The CDR3 has 12 residues. CDR3 in DNA: TGTGCCGGCGGGGCGACAGTAAGAGAGCAGTTCTTC. Translating it yields CAGGATVREQFF.

The chain combines TRBV10-2 with TRBJ2-1, with 12 nucleotides matching TRBD2. J lost 8 bases, V lost 6 bases, and 8 bases had no gene match. This CDR3 has 15 amino acids. Germline values: CDR1 WSHSY, CDR2 SAAADI. In DNA, the CDR3 is TGCGCCAGCAGCCCCCTAGCGGGGGGGGCCCATGAGCAGTTCTTC. Its translation is CASSPLAGGAHEQFF.

This chain joins TRBV6-6 and TRBJ1-1, with TRBD1 as a possible D gene (6 bases). The V end lost 10 bases, the J end lost 5 bases, and 17 bases lay between the germline ends. The germline V gene has CDR1 MNHNY and CDR2 SVGAGI (reference sequence). The CDR3 is 13 residues long. The CDR3 is CATYRVGWTEAFF. CDR3 sequence (DNA): TGTGCCACCTACAGGGTTGGGTGGACTGAAGCTTTCTTT.

This rearrangement joins TRBV20-1 to TRBJ1-1; tentatively, D is TRBD1 (5 bases). The V end was cut by 0 bases, the J end by 5 bases, with 13 bases between. CDR1 and CDR2 (germline): DFQATT, SNEGSKA (reference sequence). The CDR3 extends over 14 amino acids. The CDR3 region is CSAREEGRGTEAFF. The CDR3 DNA is TGCAGTGCTAGAGAGGAGGGGCGCGGGACTGAAGCTTTCTTT.

This clonotype was detected ten times or more. The rearrangement joins TRBV19 to TRBJ2-5; tentatively, D is TRBD1 or TRBD2 (5 bases each). Germline V gene data show CDR1 as LNHDA and CDR2 as SQIVND (reference sequence). Between the trimmed V and J ends, which lost 5 bases and 7 bases, there was a span of 17 bases. The CDR3 is 14 residues long. This CDR3 is CASSYQRGQTTQYF. CDR3 bases: TGTGCCAGTAGTTACCAGAGGGGCCAGACGACCCAGTACTTC. The full variable domain, its missing parts supplied by reference TRBV19 and TRBJ2-5, is DGGITQSPKYLFRKEGQNVTLSCEQNLNHDAMYWYRQDPGQGLRLIYYSQIVNDFQKGDIAEGYSVSREKKESFPLTVTSAQKNPTAFYLCASSYQRGQTTQYFGPGTRLLVL.

This clonotype was counted between two and nine times. The chain joins TRBV7-2 to TRBJ2-7; either TRBD1 or TRBD2 may supply D (6 bases each). Trimming removed 5 bases from V and 2 bases from J, with 16 bases in between. The CDR3 loop spans 15 amino acids. Germline loops: CDR1 SGHTA, CDR2 FQGNSA. The CDR3, as DNA: TGTGCCAGCAGCGCCCAGGGGAGGCTTCCCTACGAGCAGTACTTC. Translating gives CASSAQGRLPYEQYF.

This clonotype was counted at least ten times. The V call is TRBV18, the J call TRBJ2-2; D unclear. The CDR3 loop spans 16 amino acids. Germline-derived CDR1 and CDR2 are KGHSH and LQKENI. V was trimmed by 2 bases and J by 0 bases, leaving 10 bases between them. The CDR3 sequence is CASSPILGANTGELFF. The CDR3 DNA follows: TGTGCCAGCTCACCAATCCTAGGCGCGAACACCGGGGAGCTGTTTTTT.

The sample holds a few counts of this clonotype. The J gene is TRBJ2-6, the V gene TRBV19; D remains unclear. The germline V and J ends were trimmed by 8 bases and 1 base, with 3 bases remaining between them. This CDR3 has 12 amino acids. Germline V gene data show CDR1 as LNHDA and CDR2 as SQIVND (reference sequence). The CDR3 DNA reads TGTGCCAGTGTGTCTGGGGCCAACGTCCTGACTTTC. Amino acid sequence: CASVSGANVLTF.